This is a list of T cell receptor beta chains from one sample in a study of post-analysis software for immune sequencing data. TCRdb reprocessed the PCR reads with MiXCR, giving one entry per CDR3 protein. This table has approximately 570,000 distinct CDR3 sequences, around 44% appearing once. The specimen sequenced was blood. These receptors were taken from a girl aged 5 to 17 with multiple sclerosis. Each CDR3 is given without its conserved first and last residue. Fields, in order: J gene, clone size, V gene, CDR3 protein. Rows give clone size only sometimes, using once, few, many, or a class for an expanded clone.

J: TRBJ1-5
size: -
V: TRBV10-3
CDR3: AISERQLYSNQPQH

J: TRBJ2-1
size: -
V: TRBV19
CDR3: ASSIADNEQF

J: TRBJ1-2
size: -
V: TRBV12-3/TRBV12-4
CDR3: ASSDLRGGYT

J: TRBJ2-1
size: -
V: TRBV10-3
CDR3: AISELGNEQF

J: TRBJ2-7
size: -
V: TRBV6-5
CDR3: ASSRFGTGIYEQY

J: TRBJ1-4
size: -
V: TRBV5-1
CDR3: ASSFGPGVNEKLF

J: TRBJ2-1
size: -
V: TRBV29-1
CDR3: SVEATGNNEQF

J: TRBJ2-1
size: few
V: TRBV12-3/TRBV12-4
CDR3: ASRRDRADNEQF

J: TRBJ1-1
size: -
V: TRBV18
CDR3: ASSPRGIGTTEAF

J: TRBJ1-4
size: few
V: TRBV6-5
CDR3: ASSYSQGASRPANEKLF

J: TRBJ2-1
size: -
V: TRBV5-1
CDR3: ASSFSHEQF

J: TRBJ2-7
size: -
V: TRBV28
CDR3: ASRVTGPDYEQY

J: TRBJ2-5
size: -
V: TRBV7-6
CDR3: ASSYSGGNSETQY

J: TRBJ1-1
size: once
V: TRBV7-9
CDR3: ASSPGQGAPTEAF

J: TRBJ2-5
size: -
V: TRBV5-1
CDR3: ASSERQGTETQY

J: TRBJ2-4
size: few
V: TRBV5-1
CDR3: ASRGELAKNIQY

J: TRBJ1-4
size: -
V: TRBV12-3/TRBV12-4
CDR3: ASSSEATNEKLF

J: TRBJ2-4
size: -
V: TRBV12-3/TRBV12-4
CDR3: ASSVGSREQY